A selection of T cell receptor beta chains follows, all from one sample in a study of T cell repertoires in cytomegalovirus infection. These receptors have no known antigen. MiXCR, applied by TCRdb to the reads, yields one record per CDR3 protein. Seen here are some 70,000 distinct CDR3 sequences, 22% observed once, and the top ten hold under 85%. The sequenced sample was PBMCs, sequenced either directly or after in vitro stimulation (not recorded which). The receptors derive from a human donor in good health (CMV status not recorded). Some clones in this sample may be carry-over from other donors' samples. Each CDR3 is given with its conserved first and last residue. A D gene is named only where the DNA matches it firmly. Not every row has a clone size; where given, it reads once, few, many or a size class.

v_gene	abundance	j_gene	len	d_gene	CDR3aa	CDR3nt
TRBV6-5	NA	TRBJ2-2	19	NA	CASSYSLTGRRRTTGELFF	TGTGCCAGCAGTTACTCCTTAACCGGGCGTCGACGGACTACCGGGGAGCTGTTTTTT
TRBV3-1	few	TRBJ2-1	16	TRBD2	CASSRYGTSGIDEQFF	TGTGCCAGCAGTCGTTACGGGACTAGCGGGATCGATGAGCAGTTCTTC
TRBV2	NA	TRBJ1-2	14	NA	CASSEIDFNYGYTF	TGTGCCAGCAGTGAAATCGACTTTAACTATGGCTACACCTTC
TRBV4-3	many	TRBJ2-2	19	TRBD2	CASSQDPPLGTRFTGELFF	TGCGCCAGCAGCCAAGATCCTCCCCTGGGGACTAGATTCACCGGGGAGCTGTTTTTT
TRBV4-1	few	TRBJ2-5	13	NA	CASSQGPGETQYF	TGCGCCAGCAGCCAGGGACCTGGAGAGACCCAGTACTTC
TRBV5-1	NA	TRBJ1-5	15	NA	CASSLAPRGNQPQHF	TGCGCCAGCAGCTTGGCGCCGAGGGGCAATCAGCCCCAGCATTTT
TRBV23-1	NA	TRBJ1-2	16	TRBD1	CASSQSRDSGNYGYTF	TGCGCCAGCAGTCAATCGAGGGACAGCGGCAACTATGGCTACACCTTC
TRBV14	NA	TRBJ1-2	12	NA	CASSPREYGYTF	TGTGCCAGCAGCCCGAGGGAGTATGGCTACACCTTC
TRBV7-2	many	TRBJ1-1	14	NA	CASAPPGVGTEAFF	TGTGCCAGCGCCCCCCCGGGAGTTGGCACTGAAGCTTTCTTT
TRBV11-2	NA	TRBJ2-2	17	NA	CASSPPYGSGASGELFF	TGTGCCAGCAGCCCCCCATACGGCTCGGGAGCGTCCGGGGAGCTGTTTTTT
TRBV19	few	TRBJ1-2	14	NA	CASSPETVRYGYTF	TGTGCCAGTAGTCCCGAGACAGTCCGCTATGGCTACACCTTC
TRBV7-8	many	TRBJ2-2	16	NA	CASSMTAQRNTGELFF	TGTGCCAGCAGCATGACAGCCCAACGGAACACCGGGGAGCTGTTTTTT
TRBV27	few	TRBJ2-7	19	TRBD2	CASSLFKSSGLARRHEQYF	TGTGCCAGCAGTTTATTTAAATCCTCCGGACTAGCAAGACGCCACGAGCAGTACTTC
TRBV4-1	NA	TRBJ1-1	15	TRBD1	CASSQRDRGPTEAFF	TGCGCCAGCAGCCAACGGGACAGGGGCCCCACTGAAGCTTTCTTT
TRBV7-2	NA	TRBJ2-1	12	TRBD2	CASSDLAVKQFF	TGTGCCAGCAGCGATCTAGCGGTCAAGCAGTTCTTC
TRBV7-2	many	TRBJ1-1	13	NA	CASSSGVSTEAFF	TGTGCCAGCAGTTCAGGGGTAAGCACTGAAGCTTTCTTT
TRBV4-3	few	TRBJ2-3	21	TRBD2	CASSQAGLAGGPQTSTDTQYF	TGCGCCAGCAGCCAAGCCGGACTAGCGGGAGGGCCGCAAACTAGCACAGATACGCAGTATTTT
TRBV7-2	NA	TRBJ1-2	14	TRBD1	CASSSGTGPYGYTF	TGTGCCAGCAGCTCCGGGACAGGGCCCTATGGCTACACCTTC
TRBV20-1	few	TRBJ2-1	14	NA	CSAPRSGRGHEQFF	TGCAGTGCTCCCAGATCGGGGAGAGGCCATGAGCAGTTCTTC
TRBV7-6	few	TRBJ1-3	15	NA	CASSRSGSSGNTIYF	TGTGCCAGCAGCCGCTCAGGTTCCTCTGGAAACACCATATATTTT
TRBV7-8	NA	TRBJ2-2	12	NA	CASSLITGELFF	TGTGCCAGCAGCTTAATTACCGGGGAGCTGTTTTTT
TRBV19	NA	TRBJ2-6	16	TRBD1	CASSNGTASGANVLTF	TGTGCCAGTAGTAACGGGACAGCCTCTGGGGCCAACGTCCTGACTTTC
TRBV19	NA	TRBJ1-4	13	TRBD1	CASDRGRREKLFF	TGTGCCAGCGACAGGGGGCGTCGGGAAAAACTGTTTTTT
TRBV20-1	NA	TRBJ2-7	12	NA	CSAEGPHYEQYF	TGCAGTGCTGAGGGCCCACACTACGAGCAGTACTTC
TRBV20-1	NA	TRBJ1-1	15	TRBD1	CSARAIDRANTEAFF	TGCAGTGCTAGGGCGATCGACAGGGCAAACACTGAAGCTTTCTTT
TRBV19	few	TRBJ1-2	16	NA	CASSIGPAGPLYGYTF	TGTGCCAGTAGTATAGGCCCGGCAGGGCCGCTCTATGGCTACACCTTC
TRBV7-9	few	TRBJ2-2	17	NA	CASSPFTGDRNTGELFF	TGTGCCAGCAGCCCCTTCACGGGGGATAGAAACACCGGGGAGCTGTTTTTT
TRBV11-2	NA	TRBJ1-1	14	TRBD1	CASSAGQGDTEAFF	TGTGCCAGCAGCGCCGGACAGGGAGACACTGAAGCTTTCTTT
TRBV5-6	NA	TRBJ2-7	15	TRBD1	CASSLGGTGMGEQYF	TGTGCCAGCAGCTTGGGGGGGACAGGGATGGGCGAGCAGTACTTC
TRBV6-2/TRBV6-3	NA	TRBJ2-1	13	NA	CASTGLTYNEQFF	TGTGCCAGCACCGGACTAACCTACAATGAGCAGTTCTTC
TRBV7-9	NA	TRBJ2-2	15	TRBD1	CASGTPQGVTGELFF	TGTGCCAGCGGAACCCCGCAGGGGGTGACCGGGGAGCTGTTTTTT
TRBV29-1	few	TRBJ2-1	14	NA	CSVRLRGAKPEQFF	TGCAGCGTTAGGCTGAGGGGGGCAAAGCCTGAGCAGTTCTTC
TRBV5-4	few	TRBJ1-1	14	TRBD1	CASSLDRGPTEAFF	TGTGCCAGCAGCTTAGACAGGGGGCCCACAGAAGCTTTCTTT
TRBV4-2	NA	TRBJ2-1	17	NA	CASSQDRGGTNHNEQFF	TGTGCCAGCAGCCAAGATCGCGGCGGGACAAACCACAATGAGCAGTTCTTC
TRBV4-1	many	TRBJ2-3	14	NA	CASTDGSLPDTQYF	TGCGCCAGCACAGACGGGAGTCTTCCAGATACGCAGTATTTT
TRBV28	NA	TRBJ1-6	12	NA	CASKQGVSPLHF	TGTGCCAGCAAACAGGGTGTGTCACCCCTCCACTTT
TRBV12-3/TRBV12-4	NA	TRBJ2-5	12	NA	CASSFGEETQYF	TGTGCCAGCAGTTTCGGGGAAGAGACCCAGTACTTC
TRBV12-5	many	TRBJ1-6	18	TRBD1	CASGLVQGGSTYNSPLHF	TGTGCTAGTGGTTTGGTACAGGGGGGTTCCACCTATAATTCACCCCTCCACTTT
TRBV4-2	NA	TRBJ2-7	15	NA	CASSQPAEGIYEQYF	TGTGCCAGCAGCCAACCCGCGGAGGGGATCTACGAGCAGTACTTC
TRBV29-1	few	TRBJ2-1	16	NA	CSVERQGGISYNEQFF	TGCAGCGTTGAACGGCAAGGGGGGATAAGCTACAATGAGCAGTTCTTC
TRBV6-5	few	TRBJ2-3	18	TRBD2	CASSRPGLAAGSTDTQYF	TGTGCCAGCAGTAGACCGGGACTAGCGGCGGGAAGCACAGATACGCAGTATTTT
TRBV7-9	once	TRBJ1-3	14	NA	CASSSTSSGNTIYF	TGTGCCAGCAGCTCCACAAGCTCTGGAAACACCATATATTTT
TRBV20-1	few	TRBJ2-1	12	NA	CSAPDWDNEQFF	TGCAGTGCACCGGACTGGGACAATGAGCAGTTCTTC
TRBV5-7	NA	TRBJ2-2	14	NA	CASSLVAGAGELFF	TGTGCCAGCAGCTTGGTCGCCGGAGCCGGGGAGCTGTTTTTT
TRBV7-9	few	TRBJ1-5	12	NA	CASSLGDQPQHF	TGTGCCAGCAGCTTAGGGGATCAGCCCCAGCATTTT
TRBV23-1	NA	TRBJ2-1	16	NA	CASSQRDPGTYNEQFF	TGCGCCAGCAGTCAGAGGGACCCAGGTACCTACAATGAGCAGTTCTTC
TRBV10-3	few	TRBJ2-7	14	TRBD1	CAIRWGTGGYEQYF	TGTGCCATCAGGTGGGGGACAGGGGGTTACGAGCAGTACTTC